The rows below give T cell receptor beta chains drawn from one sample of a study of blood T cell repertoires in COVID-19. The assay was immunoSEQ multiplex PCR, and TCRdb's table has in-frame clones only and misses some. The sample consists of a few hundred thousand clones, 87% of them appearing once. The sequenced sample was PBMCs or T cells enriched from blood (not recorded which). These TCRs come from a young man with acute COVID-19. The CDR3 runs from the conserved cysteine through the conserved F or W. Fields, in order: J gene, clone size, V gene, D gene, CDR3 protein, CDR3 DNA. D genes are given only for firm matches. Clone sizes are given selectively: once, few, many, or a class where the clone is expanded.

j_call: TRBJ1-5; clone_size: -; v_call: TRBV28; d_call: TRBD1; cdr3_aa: CASSLDRTGAVSNQPQHF; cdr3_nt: TGTGCCAGCAGTTTAGATAGGACAGGGGCGGTTAGCAATCAGCCCCAGCATTTT
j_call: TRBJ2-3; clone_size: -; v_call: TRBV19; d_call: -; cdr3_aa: CASSLQSDTQYF; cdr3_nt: TGTGCCAGTAGTCTCCAGTCAGATACGCAGTATTTT
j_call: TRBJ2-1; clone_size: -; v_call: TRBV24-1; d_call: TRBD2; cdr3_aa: CATSDQGLDEQFF; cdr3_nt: TGTGCCACCAGTGACCAGGGACTAGATGAGCAGTTCTTC
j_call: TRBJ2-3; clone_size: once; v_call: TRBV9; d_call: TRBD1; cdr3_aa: CASSGDREPDTQYF; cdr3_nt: TGTGCCAGCAGCGGCGACAGGGAGCCAGATACGCAGTATTTT
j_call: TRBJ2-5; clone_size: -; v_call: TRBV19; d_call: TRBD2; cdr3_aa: CASSGTSGSDETQYF; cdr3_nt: TGTGCCAGTAGCGGGACTAGCGGGAGTGATGAGACCCAGTACTTC
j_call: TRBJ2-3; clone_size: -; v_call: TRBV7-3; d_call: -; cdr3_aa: CASSRGTDEDTQYF; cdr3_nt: TGTGCCAGCAGCCGCGGGACAGATGAGGATACGCAGTATTTT
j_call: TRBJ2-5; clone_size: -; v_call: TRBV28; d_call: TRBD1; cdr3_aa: CASSLRTTDRVPHF; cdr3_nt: TGTGCCAGCAGTTTAAGGACAACGGACAGGGTGCCCCACTTC
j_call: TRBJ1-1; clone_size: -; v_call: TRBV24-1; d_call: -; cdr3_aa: CATRQGLEAFF; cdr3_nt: TGTGCCACCAGGCAGGGTCTTGAAGCTTTCTTT
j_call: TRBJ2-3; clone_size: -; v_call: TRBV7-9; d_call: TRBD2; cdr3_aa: CASSLGGTSTDTQYF; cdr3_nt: TGTGCCAGCAGCTTGGGAGGGACTAGCACAGATACGCAGTATTTT
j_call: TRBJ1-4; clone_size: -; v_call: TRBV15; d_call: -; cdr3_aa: CATSRGAGVNEKLFF; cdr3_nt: TGTGCCACCAGCAGAGGGGCAGGGGTTAACGAAAAACTGTTTTTT
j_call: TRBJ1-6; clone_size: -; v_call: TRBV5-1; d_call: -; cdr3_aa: CASSLGVLRMSNSPLHF; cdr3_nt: TGCGCCAGCAGCTTGGGAGTCTTGCGGATGAGTAATTCACCCCTCCACTTT
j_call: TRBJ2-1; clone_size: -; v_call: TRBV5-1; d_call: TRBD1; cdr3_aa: CASSLANRGNEQFF; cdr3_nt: TGCGCCAGCAGCTTGGCTAACAGGGGCAATGAGCAGTTCTTC
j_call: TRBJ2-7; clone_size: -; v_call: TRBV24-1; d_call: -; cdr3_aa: CATSDGTGMNEQYF; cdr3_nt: TGTGCCACCAGTGATGGTACAGGGATGAACGAGCAGTACTTC
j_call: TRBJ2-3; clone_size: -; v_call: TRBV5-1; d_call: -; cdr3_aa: CASSLQGTDTQYF; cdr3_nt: TGCGCCAGCAGCTTGCAGGGGACAGATACGCAGTATTTT
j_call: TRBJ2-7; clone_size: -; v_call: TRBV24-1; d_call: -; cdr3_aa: CATQDRGYEQYF; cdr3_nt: TGTGCCACCCAGGACAGAGGCTACGAGCAGTACTTC